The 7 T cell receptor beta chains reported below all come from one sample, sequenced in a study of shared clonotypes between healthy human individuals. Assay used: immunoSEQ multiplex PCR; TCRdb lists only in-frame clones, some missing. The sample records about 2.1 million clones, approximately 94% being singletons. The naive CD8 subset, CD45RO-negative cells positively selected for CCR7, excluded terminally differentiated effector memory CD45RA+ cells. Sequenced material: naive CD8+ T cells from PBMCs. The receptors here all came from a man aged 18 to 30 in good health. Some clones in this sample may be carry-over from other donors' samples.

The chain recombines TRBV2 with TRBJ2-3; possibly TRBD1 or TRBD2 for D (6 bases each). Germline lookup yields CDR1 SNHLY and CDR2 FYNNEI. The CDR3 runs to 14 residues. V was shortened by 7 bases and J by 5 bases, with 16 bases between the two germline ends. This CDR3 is CASTTWGAEDTQYF. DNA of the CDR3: TGTGCCAGCACCACATGGGGGGCGGAAGATACGCAGTATTTT. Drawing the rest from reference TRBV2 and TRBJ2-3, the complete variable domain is EPEVTQTPSHQVTQMGQEVILRCVPISNHLYFYWYRQILGQKVEFLVSFYNNEISEKSEIFDDQFSVERPDGSNFTLKIRSTKLEDSAMYFCASTTWGAEDTQYFGPGTRLTVL.

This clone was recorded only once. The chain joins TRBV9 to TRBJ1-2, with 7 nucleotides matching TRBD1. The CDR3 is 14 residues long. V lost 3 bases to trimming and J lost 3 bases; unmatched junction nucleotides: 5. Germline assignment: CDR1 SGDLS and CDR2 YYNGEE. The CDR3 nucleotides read TGTGCCAGCAGCGCTGGGGACAGCTACTATGGCTACACCTTC. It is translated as CASSAGDSYYGYTF.

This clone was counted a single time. In nucleotides, the CDR3 is TGCGCCAGCAGCCCTTTGACGGGGGGTGGGTATGGCTACACCTTC. This gives the protein CASSPLTGGGYGYTF. V usage is TRBV4-1 and J usage is TRBJ1-2; a weak D match, TRBD1 (5 bases). The CDR3 is 15 residues long. Trimming left V 4 bases short and J 5 bases short, with 17 bases between. Germline CDR1 and CDR2: MGHRA and YSYEKL.

The chain's CDR3 is CASSPLGGLNTEAFF. The DNA of the CDR3 is TGTGCCAGCAGCCCCCTGGGCGGATTGAACACTGAAGCTTTCTTT. The chain employs TRBV11-2 and TRBJ1-1; D ambiguous. There are 15 residues in the CDR3. Trimming removed 5 bases from V and 0 bases from J, with 13 bases in between. CDR1 and CDR2 from the germline V gene are SGHAT and FQNNGV.

In DNA, the CDR3 is TGTGCCAGCAGCTTACCCGACGGCGCCTACGAGCAGTACTTC. Amino acid sequence: CASSLPDGAYEQYF. The J gene is TRBJ2-7, the V gene TRBV7-9; D is uncertain. Germline CDR1 is SEHNR and CDR2 is FQNEAQ (reference sequence). CDR3 size: 14 residues. Trimming shortened V by 2 bases and J by 2 bases, and 10 bases separated the two germline ends.

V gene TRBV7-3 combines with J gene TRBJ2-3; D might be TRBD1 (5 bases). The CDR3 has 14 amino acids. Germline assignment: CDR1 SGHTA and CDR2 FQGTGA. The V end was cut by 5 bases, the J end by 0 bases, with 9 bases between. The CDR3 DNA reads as TGTGCCAGCAGCCCGAAGGGGAGCACAGATACGCAGTATTTT. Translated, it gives CASSPKGSTDTQYF.

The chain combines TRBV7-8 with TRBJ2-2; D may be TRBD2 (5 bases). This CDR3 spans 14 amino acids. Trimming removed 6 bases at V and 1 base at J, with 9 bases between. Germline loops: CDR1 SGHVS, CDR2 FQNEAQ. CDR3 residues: CASRSEGNTGELFF. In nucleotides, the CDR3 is TGTGCCAGCAGGAGTGAGGGGAACACCGGGGAGCTGTTTTTT.